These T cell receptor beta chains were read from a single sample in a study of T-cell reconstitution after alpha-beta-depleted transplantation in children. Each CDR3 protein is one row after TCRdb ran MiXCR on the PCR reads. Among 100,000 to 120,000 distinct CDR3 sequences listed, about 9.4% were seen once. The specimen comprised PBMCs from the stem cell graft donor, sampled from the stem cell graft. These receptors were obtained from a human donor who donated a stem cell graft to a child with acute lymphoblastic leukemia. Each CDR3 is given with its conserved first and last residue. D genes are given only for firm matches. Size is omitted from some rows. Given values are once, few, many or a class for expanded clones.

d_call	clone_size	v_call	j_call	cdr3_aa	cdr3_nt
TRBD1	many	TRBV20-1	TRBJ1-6	CSASGQGSNSPLHF	TGCAGTGCTAGCGGACAGGGAAGCAATTCACCCCTCCACTTT
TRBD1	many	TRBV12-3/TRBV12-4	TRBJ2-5	CASSWLGTAKGTQYF	TGTGCCAGCAGTTGGCTCGGGACAGCGAAGGGGACCCAGTACTTC
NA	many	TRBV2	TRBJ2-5	CASIPGETQYF	TGTGCCAGCATCCCAGGGGAGACCCAGTACTTC
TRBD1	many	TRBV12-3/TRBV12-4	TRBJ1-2	CASSLEAGGSYGYTF	TGTGCCAGCAGTTTAGAGGCAGGGGGGAGCTATGGCTACACCTTC
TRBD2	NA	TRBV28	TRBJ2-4	CASSPGLAEPKAAKNIQYF	TGTGCCAGCAGTCCAGGACTAGCGGAGCCCAAAGCGGCCAAAAACATTCAGTACTTC
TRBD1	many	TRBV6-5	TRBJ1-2	CASSQGQEYYGYTF	TGTGCCAGCAGCCAGGGACAGGAATACTATGGCTACACCTTC
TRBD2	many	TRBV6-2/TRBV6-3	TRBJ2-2	CASSYGLAGNTGELFF	TGTGCCAGCAGTTACGGCCTAGCGGGAAACACCGGGGAGCTGTTTTTT
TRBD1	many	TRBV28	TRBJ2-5	CASSSRQGQRETQYF	TGTGCCAGCAGTTCCCGACAGGGCCAGAGGGAGACCCAGTACTTC
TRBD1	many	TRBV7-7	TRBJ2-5	CASSLAPDRSETQYF	TGTGCTAGCAGCTTAGCCCCGGACAGGTCGGAGACCCAGTACTTC
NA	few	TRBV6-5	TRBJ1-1	CASSYSRGGARGAEAFF	TGTGCCAGCAGTTACTCGAGGGGGGGAGCACGGGGAGCTGAAGCTTTCTTT
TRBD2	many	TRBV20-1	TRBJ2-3	CSPTSGSIPDTQYF	TGCAGCCCGACTAGCGGGAGTATCCCAGATACGCAGTATTTT
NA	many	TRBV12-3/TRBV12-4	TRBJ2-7	CASSLGRRTYEQYF	TGTGCCAGCAGTTTAGGCAGGCGAACGTACGAGCAGTACTTC
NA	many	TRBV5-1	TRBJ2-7	CASSSTEHGSSYEQYF	TGCGCCAGCAGCTCGACAGAGCACGGTAGCTCCTACGAGCAGTACTTC
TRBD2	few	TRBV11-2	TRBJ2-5	CASSLDLLAGNQETQYF	TGTGCCAGCAGCTTAGATCTCCTAGCGGGGAACCAAGAGACCCAGTACTTC
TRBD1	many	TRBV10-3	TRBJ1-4	CAISPGQGNEKLFF	TGTGCCATCAGTCCGGGACAGGGGAATGAAAAACTGTTTTTT
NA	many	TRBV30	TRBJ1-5	CAWSVKRLNTSNQPQHF	TGTGCCTGGAGTGTAAAACGTTTAAACACGAGCAATCAGCCCCAGCATTTT
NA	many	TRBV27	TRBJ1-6	CASSLSLRGTSNSPLHF	TGTGCCAGCAGTTTATCCCTCCGGGGGACATCAAACTCACCCCTCCACTTT
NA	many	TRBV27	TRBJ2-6	CASSPGTGGANVLTF	TGTGCCAGCAGCCCGGGAACGGGTGGGGCCAACGTCCTGACTTTC
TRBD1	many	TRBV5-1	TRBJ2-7	CASSPGTGGVEQYF	TGCGCCAGCAGCCCCGGGACAGGAGGTGTCGAGCAGTACTTC
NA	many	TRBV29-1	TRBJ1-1	CSVKPLMNTEAFF	TGCAGCGTTAAACCCCTGATGAACACTGAAGCTTTCTTT
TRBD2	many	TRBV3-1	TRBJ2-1	CASSHDTGGLAVRSSYNEQFF	TGTGCCAGCAGCCATGACACTGGGGGACTAGCGGTTAGAAGCTCCTACAATGAGCAGTTCTTC
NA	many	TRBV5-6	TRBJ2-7	CASSFGTTYEQYF	TGTGCCAGCAGCTTTGGCACGACCTACGAGCAGTACTTC
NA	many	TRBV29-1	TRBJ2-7	CSVTTISYEQYF	TGCAGCGTTACTACTATCTCCTACGAGCAGTACTTC
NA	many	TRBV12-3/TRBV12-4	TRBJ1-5	CASSFANQPQHF	TGTGCCAGCAGTTTTGCCAATCAGCCCCAGCATTTT
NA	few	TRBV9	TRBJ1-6	CASSVKGNNSPLHF	TGTGCCAGCAGCGTTAAGGGGAACAATTCACCCCTCCACTTT
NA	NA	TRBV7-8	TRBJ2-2	CASRPTGPENTGELFF	TGTGCCAGCAGACCAACCGGGCCAGAGAACACCGGGGAGCTGTTTTTC
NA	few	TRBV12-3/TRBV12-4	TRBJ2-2	CASNTGTSNTGELFF	TGTGCCAGCAACACCGGGACGTCTAACACCGGGGAGCTGTTTTTT
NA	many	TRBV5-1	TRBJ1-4	CASSRNNGANEKLFF	TGCGCCAGCAGCCGCAACAATGGGGCTAATGAAAAACTGTTTTTT
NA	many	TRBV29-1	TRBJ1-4	CSVVWGEKLFF	TGCAGCGTTGTATGGGGGGAAAAACTGTTTTTT
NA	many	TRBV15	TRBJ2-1	CAAKQGRGFNEQFF	TGTGCCGCTAAACAGGGGAGGGGGTTCAATGAGCAGTTCTTC
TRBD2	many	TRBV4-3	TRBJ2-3	CASSQEGWLAGGTDTQYF	TGCGCCAGCAGCCAAGAAGGGTGGCTAGCGGGGGGCACAGATACGCAGTATTTT
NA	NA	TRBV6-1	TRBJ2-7	CASRAVTSYEQYF	TGTGCCAGCCGAGCGGTTACATCCTACGAGCAGTACTTC
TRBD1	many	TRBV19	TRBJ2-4	CASSNTGGRAKNIQYF	TGTGCCAGTAGTAATACAGGGGGAAGGGCCAAAAACATTCAGTACTTC
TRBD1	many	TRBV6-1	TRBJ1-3	CASSPRTGKVGNTIYF	TGTGCCAGCAGTCCCCGGACAGGGAAGGTTGGAAACACCATATATTTT
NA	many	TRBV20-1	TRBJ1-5	CSAGDPSSNQPQHF	TGCAGTGCTGGGGACCCCTCCAGCAATCAGCCCCAGCATTTT
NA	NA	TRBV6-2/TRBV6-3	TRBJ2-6	CASLYPTMGGTGANVLTF	TGTGCCAGCTTATACCCGACCATGGGGGGAACTGGGGCCAACGTCCTGACTTTC
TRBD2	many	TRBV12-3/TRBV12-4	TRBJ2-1	CASSSPSGASSYNEQFF	TGTGCCAGCAGTTCTCCCAGCGGGGCGAGCTCCTACAATGAGCAGTTCTTC
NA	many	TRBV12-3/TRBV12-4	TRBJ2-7	CASNPDKAYEQYF	TGTGCCAGCAACCCAGACAAGGCCTACGAGCAGTACTTC
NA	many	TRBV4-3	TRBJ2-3	CASSQVSTDTQYF	TGCGCCAGCAGCCAAGTATCAACAGATACGCAGTATTTT
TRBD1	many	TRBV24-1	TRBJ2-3	CATSVGRTGADTQYF	TGTGCCACCAGTGTCGGGAGGACAGGGGCGGATACGCAGTATTTT
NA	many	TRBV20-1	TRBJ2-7	CSARDGQTYEQYF	TGCAGTGCTAGAGATGGACAAACCTACGAGCAGTACTTC
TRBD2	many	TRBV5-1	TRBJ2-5	CASSLVAGGMETQYF	TGCGCCAGCAGCTTGGTAGCGGGAGGGATGGAGACCCAGTACTTC
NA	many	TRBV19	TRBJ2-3	CASSIGRNTDTQYF	TGTGCCAGTAGTATTGGTAGAAACACAGATACGCAGTATTTT
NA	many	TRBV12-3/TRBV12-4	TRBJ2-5	CASSFRQGFQETQYF	TGTGCCAGCAGTTTTCGGCAGGGTTTCCAAGAGACCCAGTACTTC
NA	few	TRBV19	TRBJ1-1	CASSPTGRGGTEAFF	TGTGCCAGTAGCCCTACAGGAAGGGGGGGCACTGAAGCTTTCTTT
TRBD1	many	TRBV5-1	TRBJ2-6	CASSLTGTGFEYGANVLTF	TGCGCCAGCAGCTTAACCGGGACAGGGTTTGAGTATGGGGCCAACGTCCTGACTTTC
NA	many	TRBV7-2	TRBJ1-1	CASSPQIPNTEAFF	TGTGCCAGCAGCCCTCAGATACCTAACACTGAAGCTTTCTTT
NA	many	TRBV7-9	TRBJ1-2	CASSPVGGDYGYTF	TGTGCCAGCAGCCCCGTGGGAGGTGACTATGGCTACACCTTC
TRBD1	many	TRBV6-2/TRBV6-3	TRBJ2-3	CASSWTGNTDTQYF	TGTGCCAGCAGCTGGACAGGGAACACAGATACGCAGTATTTT
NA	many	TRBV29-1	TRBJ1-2	CSVGTENYGYTF	TGCAGCGTTGGGACAGAGAACTATGGCTACACCTTC
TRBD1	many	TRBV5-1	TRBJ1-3	CASSLGQGESGNTIYF	TGCGCCAGCAGCTTGGGACAGGGGGAGTCTGGAAACACCATATATTTT
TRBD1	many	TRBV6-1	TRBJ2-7	CASSPDRDGPYEQYF	TGTGCCAGCAGTCCCGACAGGGATGGACCCTACGAGCAGTACTTC